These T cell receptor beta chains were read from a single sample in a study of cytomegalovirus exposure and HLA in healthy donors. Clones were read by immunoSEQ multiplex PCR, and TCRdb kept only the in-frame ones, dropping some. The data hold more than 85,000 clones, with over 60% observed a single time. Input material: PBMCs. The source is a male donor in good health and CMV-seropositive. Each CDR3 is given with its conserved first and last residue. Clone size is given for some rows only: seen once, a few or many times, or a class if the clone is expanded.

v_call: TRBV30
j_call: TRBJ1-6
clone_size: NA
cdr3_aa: CAWSVGRTGGYNSPLHF

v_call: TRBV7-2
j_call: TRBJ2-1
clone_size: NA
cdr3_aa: CASSFGLAGAGEQFF

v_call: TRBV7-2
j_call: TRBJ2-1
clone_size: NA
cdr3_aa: CASSLGSGRGSYNEQFF

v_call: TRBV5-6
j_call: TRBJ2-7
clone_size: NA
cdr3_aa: CASSLSSYEQYF

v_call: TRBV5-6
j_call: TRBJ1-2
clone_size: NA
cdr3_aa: CASKVAGGYYGYTF

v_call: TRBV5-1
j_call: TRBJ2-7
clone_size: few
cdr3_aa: CASSSTTDHYEQYF

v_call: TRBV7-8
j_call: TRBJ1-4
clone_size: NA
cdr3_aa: CAGRTGEEKLFF

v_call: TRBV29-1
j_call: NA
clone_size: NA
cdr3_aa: CSVAVGLAAYEQYF

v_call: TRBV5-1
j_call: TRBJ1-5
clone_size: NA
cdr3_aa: CASSLVGEGQPQHF

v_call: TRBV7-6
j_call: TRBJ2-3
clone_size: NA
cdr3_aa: CASSLEGAISTDTQYF

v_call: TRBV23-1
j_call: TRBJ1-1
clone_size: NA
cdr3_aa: CAAVPGRTDHMNTEAFF

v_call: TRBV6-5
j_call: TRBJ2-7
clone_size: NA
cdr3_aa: CASSYTLTGEEQYF

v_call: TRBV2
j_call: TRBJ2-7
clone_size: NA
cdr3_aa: CASSDGQLQYF

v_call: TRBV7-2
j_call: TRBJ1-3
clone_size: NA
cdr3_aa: CASSSRGGSGNTVYF